A selection of T cell receptor beta chains follows, all from one sample in a study of T cells in Graves' hyperthyroidism and ophthalmopathy. From the multiplex PCR reads, TCRdb called clonotypes with MiXCR, one entry per CDR3 protein. The sample carries around 400,000 distinct CDR3 sequences, approximately 25% recorded once. Sequencing was performed on blood. The receptors here all came from a man aged 50 to 60 with Graves' hyperthyroidism. CDR3s include the opening cysteine and the closing phenylalanine or tryptophan. Fields, in order: CDR3 DNA, CDR3 protein, V gene, D gene, clone size, J gene. D genes are given only for firm matches. Clone size is not always given. Where it is, it says once, few, many or a class for expanded clones.

CDR3nt: TGTGCCAGCAGCGTAGCGGGAGGGCCTAACAATGAGCAGTTCTTC
CDR3aa: CASSVAGGPNNEQFF
v_gene: TRBV12-3/TRBV12-4
d_gene: TRBD2
abundance: many
j_gene: TRBJ2-1

CDR3nt: TGCAGTGCTCCAGAGGTGGGCAGGGAAGCTTTTGGGACCCAGTACTTC
CDR3aa: CSAPEVGREAFGTQYF
v_gene: TRBV20-1
d_gene: .
abundance: many
j_gene: TRBJ2-5

CDR3nt: TGTGCCAGCAGCTTAATTGGCAGCACCTACGAGCAGTACTTC
CDR3aa: CASSLIGSTYEQYF
v_gene: TRBV7-3
d_gene: .
abundance: .
j_gene: TRBJ2-7

CDR3nt: TGCAGCGTTGATTTGGATTTTGGAAACACCATATATTTT
CDR3aa: CSVDLDFGNTIYF
v_gene: TRBV29-1
d_gene: .
abundance: .
j_gene: TRBJ1-3

CDR3nt: TGCGCCAGCAGCCAAGAGGGCGGGAGGGCCTCCTTCGAGCAGTACTTC
CDR3aa: CASSQEGGRASFEQYF
v_gene: TRBV4-1
d_gene: TRBD2
abundance: few
j_gene: TRBJ2-7

CDR3nt: TGCAGTGCTCCCGGACTAGCGGGACACACAGATACGCAGTATTTT
CDR3aa: CSAPGLAGHTDTQYF
v_gene: TRBV20-1
d_gene: TRBD2
abundance: .
j_gene: TRBJ2-3

CDR3nt: TGCAGTGCTAGCTCTGAACAAGAGACCCAGTACTTC
CDR3aa: CSASSEQETQYF
v_gene: TRBV20-1
d_gene: .
abundance: few
j_gene: TRBJ2-5

CDR3nt: TGTGCCAGCAGTCCCGTTGGCGGCGGGAGGGTTACCTACGAGCAGTACTTC
CDR3aa: CASSPVGGGRVTYEQYF
v_gene: TRBV7-2
d_gene: TRBD2
abundance: many
j_gene: TRBJ2-7

CDR3nt: TGTGCCAGCAGCAACCGGGAGATACACTCGGGCTACACCTTC
CDR3aa: CASSNREIHSGYTF
v_gene: TRBV6-2/TRBV6-3
d_gene: .
abundance: few
j_gene: TRBJ1-2

CDR3nt: TGTGCCAGCACCTACCCGGGACACTACAATGAGCAGTTCTTC
CDR3aa: CASTYPGHYNEQFF
v_gene: TRBV7-9
d_gene: .
abundance: .
j_gene: TRBJ2-1

CDR3nt: TGCAGTGCTAGAGATCAGGCGGGAGGGTCTAACGAGCAGTACTTC
CDR3aa: CSARDQAGGSNEQYF
v_gene: TRBV20-1
d_gene: TRBD2
abundance: .
j_gene: TRBJ2-7

CDR3nt: TGTGCCAGCAGTTTATGGGGGCCTGGGGCCAACGTCCTGACTTTC
CDR3aa: CASSLWGPGANVLTF
v_gene: TRBV28
d_gene: .
abundance: .
j_gene: TRBJ2-6

CDR3nt: TGTGCCAGCAGTAACCCTCGGCGCTCCTACAATGAGCAGTTCTTC
CDR3aa: CASSNPRRSYNEQFF
v_gene: TRBV6-1
d_gene: .
abundance: many
j_gene: TRBJ2-1

CDR3nt: TGTGCCAGCAGCTTTGTCACTGAAGCTTTCTTT
CDR3aa: CASSFVTEAFF
v_gene: TRBV7-9
d_gene: .
abundance: .
j_gene: TRBJ1-1

CDR3nt: TGTGCCAGCAGGAGGGGAACCGGGGAGCTGTTTTTT
CDR3aa: CASRRGTGELFF
v_gene: TRBV6-2/TRBV6-3
d_gene: .
abundance: many
j_gene: TRBJ2-2

CDR3nt: TGTGCCAGCAGCTTAGAAATATATCAAGGCAAGGCAGGGAACACCGGGGAGCTGTTTTTT
CDR3aa: CASSLEIYQGKAGNTGELFF
v_gene: TRBV7-2
d_gene: .
abundance: .
j_gene: TRBJ2-2

CDR3nt: TGCAGCGGGGATAGCGGGCGAGGGGAGACCCAGTACTTC
CDR3aa: CSGDSGRGETQYF
v_gene: TRBV29-1
d_gene: TRBD2
abundance: many
j_gene: TRBJ2-5

CDR3nt: TGCAGCGTTCCCGGGACACTCCAGGACGAGCAGTACTTC
CDR3aa: CSVPGTLQDEQYF
v_gene: TRBV29-1
d_gene: .
abundance: .
j_gene: TRBJ2-7

CDR3nt: TGTGCCAGCAGTGAAAACCCCACAGGGGGGAATGGCTACACCTTC
CDR3aa: CASSENPTGGNGYTF
v_gene: TRBV6-1
d_gene: TRBD1
abundance: few
j_gene: TRBJ1-2

CDR3nt: TGTGCCAGCAGTGAAGCCCAGGGACAGCAGTACTTC
CDR3aa: CASSEAQGQQYF
v_gene: TRBV6-1
d_gene: .
abundance: few
j_gene: TRBJ2-7

CDR3nt: TGCGCCAGCAGTATGGGGCTAGCGGGAATAGATGAGCAGTTCTTC
CDR3aa: CASSMGLAGIDEQFF
v_gene: TRBV5-1
d_gene: TRBD2
abundance: few
j_gene: TRBJ2-1

CDR3nt: TGCGCCAGCAGGACGACGGAGAACTCCTACGAGCAGTACTTC
CDR3aa: CASRTTENSYEQYF
v_gene: TRBV7-2
d_gene: .
abundance: .
j_gene: TRBJ2-7

CDR3nt: TGTGCCAGCAGTTTTTTGAACACTAAAGCTTTCTTT
CDR3aa: CASSFLNTKAFF
v_gene: TRBV2
d_gene: .
abundance: once
j_gene: TRBJ1-1

CDR3nt: TGTGCCTGGAGTGTACTGACAGGGAAGGTGGAGACCCAGTACTTC
CDR3aa: CAWSVLTGKVETQYF
v_gene: TRBV30
d_gene: TRBD1
abundance: many
j_gene: TRBJ2-5

CDR3nt: TGTGCCAGCAACAACGAACTAGCGGGAGATCGAAATGAGCAGTTCTTC
CDR3aa: CASNNELAGDRNEQFF
v_gene: TRBV7-6
d_gene: TRBD2
abundance: few
j_gene: TRBJ2-1

CDR3nt: TGCAGTGCTAGAGCCGGGAGCTCCTACGAGCAGTACTTC
CDR3aa: CSARAGSSYEQYF
v_gene: TRBV20-1
d_gene: .
abundance: .
j_gene: TRBJ2-7

CDR3nt: TGTGCCAGCAGCCCTCTAGCCACCACAGGGACCTACACCTTC
CDR3aa: CASSPLATTGTYTF
v_gene: TRBV28
d_gene: .
abundance: .
j_gene: TRBJ1-2